The 3 T cell receptor beta chains below were found in one sample sequenced in a study of memory CD4+ T cells and cytomegalovirus serostatus. This table comes from immunoSEQ multiplex PCR, and its TCRdb copy is limited to in-frame clones, with some not included. The data contain tens of thousands of clones, around 76% of them singletons. The sort gate was single viable CD3+CD4+CD8-CD45RO+ cells for memory CD4+ T cells. Sample: memory CD4+ T cells from blood. These receptors originate from an adult in good health and CMV-seropositive.

The chain couples TRBV7-8 to TRBJ2-4; a weak D match, TRBD1 (6 bases). This CDR3 is 17 amino acids long. Trimming shortened V by 5 bases and J by 2 bases, and 19 bases separated the two germline ends. Germline V gene lookup returns CDR1 SGHVS and CDR2 FQNEAQ. The CDR3 DNA sequence: TGTGCCAGCAGCCTCCGGCCCAGACAGGTTTCCAAAAACATTCAGTACTTC. Translated: CASSLRPRQVSKNIQYF.

The genes are TRBV10-3 and TRBJ2-7; D uncertain. This CDR3 has 15 residues. The germline CDR1 and CDR2 sequences are ENHRY and SYGVKD. V dropped 3 bases and J dropped 1 base, with 13 bases sitting between them. The chain's CDR3 is CAISETAALSYEQYF. CDR3 DNA sequence: TGTGCCATCAGTGAAACAGCTGCACTTTCCTACGAGCAGTACTTC.

This clone was found a few times. The V call is TRBV9, the J call TRBJ2-7; D may be TRBD1 (5 bases). The CDR3 spans 14 residues. Germline V lookup: CDR1 SGDLS, CDR2 YYNGEE. The ends were cut back, 5 bases at V and 1 base at J, with 13 bases in the middle. This CDR3 is CASRGVGGSYEQYF. CDR3 bases: TGTGCCAGCAGAGGGGTCGGCGGTTCCTACGAGCAGTACTTC.